This TCR beta chain was retrieved from a study of cytomegalovirus exposure and HLA in healthy donors (dated 2017 in TCRdb). Regarding the research as a whole: According to an earlier analysis of several hundred of the donors, about 179 million T cells yielded over 100 million unique TCR beta sequences and 250 to 350 Gb of sequence data. About 300 gigabases of sequencing data and 70 million to 85 million unique TCR sequences were included in an early release covering roughly 700 HLA-typed donors. Among the roughly 400 genotyped donors, around 81% belonged to the genetic ancestry cluster associated with self-reported Caucasian donors. The study aimed to test whether cataloging public T cell receptors could reveal signatures of past pathogen exposure. The study profiled the T cell repertoires of about 640 subjects by immunosequencing and related them to cytomegalovirus serostatus. Besides the first cohort of under 700 subjects, a separate validation cohort made up of some 110 different subjects was used. To predict cytomegalovirus infection status, the study combined high-throughput TCR immunosequencing, statistical association of individual TCRs with disease status, and machine learning. To study patterns of TCR occurrence, a later analysis re-analyzed previously published TCR beta repertoires from several hundred donors and added high-resolution HLA genotyping. In the later analysis, no new phenotypic data were used to find candidate immune exposures; instead, reliance was placed on TCR beta sequences and their occurrence across donors. In an earlier analysis of over 550 of the donors, high-throughput TCR beta sequencing was used to judge whether each TCR beta V gene segment behaved as functional or pseudogenic. Donor age, sex, ethnicity and CMV serostatus were collected together with the repertoire data. Genome-wide SNP genotypes for about 55% of the 666 donors were used in a later genetic analysis, which treated that subset as a discovery cohort. Every discovery cohort repertoire had been produced on one sequencing platform. Both class I and class II loci were covered by HLA typing, at four-digit resolution. The number of donors typed differed by locus, with about 629-630 for A, B, C, DRB1 and DQB1, approximately 500 for DQA1, 600 to 610 for DPA1, and some 440 for DPB1. About five DR-DQ haplotypes were treated as single units for association and clustering because of strong linkage in the cohort. Among some 400 genotyped donors of the cohort, an average of approximately 220,000 unique TCR beta nucleotide sequences was sequenced per donor, of which about 18% were non-productive.

Libraries were prepared through the immunoSEQ multiplex PCR assay. For the multiplex PCR, a mixture combining 60 forward primers for TCR Vbeta segments and 13 reverse primers for TCR Jbeta segments was used. The CDR3 region of rearranged TCR beta genes was amplified from genomic DNA by a multiplex PCR assay. On the Illumina HiSeq System, the amplified TCR beta libraries were sequenced as 87-base-pair reads. In the paper's pipeline: In a later analysis, roughly 80 million unique TCR beta chains were counted across the roughly 700 repertoires, and roughly 11 million of these chains were shared by at least two donors. To remove PCR and sequencing errors, raw reads were error-corrected and collapsed into unique sequences using a nearest-neighbor algorithm that merged closely related sequences. CDR3 sequences were aligned to IMGT reference sequences to assign V, D and J gene segments. For a sequence to be retained, at least a six-nucleotide match to both a V gene segment and a J gene segment was required. A rearrangement was called productive if the CDR3 had no stop codons and remained in frame with V and J, and every other rearrangement was called non-productive. CDR3 was defined according to IMGT convention as the region running from the second conserved V-encoded cysteine to the conserved J-encoded phenylalanine. The earlier analysis of roughly 590 of the donors excluded any sequence lacking an unambiguous match to a single V gene segment. An earlier analysis of 550 to 650 of the donors classified V segments as functional when productive rearrangements were above 56.7% and as segregating when the standard deviation between donors was above 5%. A statistical classification framework was built for diagnosing cytomegalovirus status from the catalog of TCR beta chain sequences. V and J gene assignment, in a later analysis, came from comparing TCR nucleotide sequences with IMGT/GENE-DB human TR gene sequences. The TCRdist pipeline was used in a later analysis to assign CDR3 sequences and most-parsimonious VDJ recombination scenarios. In a later analysis, each TCR beta chain was defined by its CDR3 amino acid sequence together with its V-gene family, and reads without a unique V-gene family were excluded. In a later analysis, 550 to 650 highly shared, low-generation-probability nucleotide sequences were removed to address suspected cross-contamination and a sequencing artifact. In a later analysis, a clonal expansion index for each public chain was calculated from normalized within-repertoire ranks of inferred template counts. Generation probabilities in a later analysis came from a VDJ recombination model fitted to out-of-frame rearrangements, and those results were checked against IGoR. In a later analysis, hypergeometric tests were used to score TCR-TCR, TCR-HLA and TCR-CMV co-occurrence, with a repertoire-size bias correction applied to TCR pairs. False discovery rates were estimated in a later analysis by permuting HLA or CMV assignments 20 times. In a later analysis, co-occurring TCRs were grouped using DBSCAN, with TCRdist sequence similarity added in when clustering inside HLA-allele-positive subsets. Co-occurrence clustering excluded repertoires with fewer than 30,000 or more than 120,000 public chains, plus five with anomalous nucleotide sharing. Drawn from immuneACCESS, this table holds only the in-frame rearrangements with V and J called that TCRdb kept. Clones are partly lost; checked studies trace under half to an unresolved V gene and leave the rest unexplained. From that table come the V and J calls and clone size; the DNA was used to work out D and trimming. The sample table contains 96,000 or so clones; only one count was recorded for approximately 75% of them. The top ten hold roughly 3% of the sample.

In total, approximately 700 healthy bone marrow donors made up the cohort. All cohort members were sampled while nominally healthy, although unrecorded immune exposures were likely present. The donor was CMV seropositive and belonged to the group of 250 to 350 seropositive cohort members. A peripheral blood sample was collected from each donor, and TCR beta sequencing was performed on peripheral blood mononuclear cells. The Qiagen DNeasy Blood Extraction Kit was used to extract genomic DNA from the blood cell samples. The CDR3, cysteine through phenylalanine, is 13 amino acids long. Of all the DNA, just the CDR3 is kept, 39 bases in frame from base 1. Based on the germline V gene (reference sequence), the CDR1 and CDR2 sequences are GTSNPN and SVGIG. For this chain, trimming is 4 bases at the V end and 9 bases at the J end, and the number of junction bases without a gene match is 7. Overall results and qualifications from the work: Assigning TCR associations to individual alleles was difficult when HLA alleles, especially DR and DQ, strongly co-occurred. A further reported finding was that TCR beta sequences accurately predicted the HLA-A and HLA-B alleles for most subjects in the first cohort. Because the 87-base-pair reads could not distinguish some IMGT-functional V segments, including TRBV6-2 and TRBV6-3, those segments were excluded. Because some donors lacked HLA typing at each locus, the association tests relied only on the typed subset. A later analysis found that TCR association rates varied across HLA loci, with DRB1 alleles showing the most associated TCRs and HLA-C alleles the fewest. The earlier analysis of fewer than 750 of the donors excluded over 15 rarely observed V segments, including chromosome 9 orphons, because counts were too low. Correlated functional status among segregating V segments might reflect linkage disequilibrium, but an unknown experimental factor could not be ruled out. According to the authors, the approach could potentially be generalized to other disease states and immunological phenotypes. Broadly in line with IMGT annotations, most TCR beta V segments showed up in productive rearrangements about 90% or about 30% of the time in an earlier analysis of several hundred of the donors. In a later genetic analysis, a missense DCLRE1C variant was associated with V-gene and J-gene trimming of TCR beta chains, and the association was replicated in an independent cohort. A total of 150 or so TCR beta chains were listed by the study as associated with cytomegalovirus. In vitro tests confirmed that a few of the cytomegalovirus-associated TCR beta chains recognize cytomegalovirus antigens. Specific HLA alleles were associated with about 17,000 TCR beta sequences at a false discovery rate of 0.05 in a later analysis. A cluster of highly shared sequence variants was judged likely to represent a technical artifact of the sequencing pipeline. Immune exposure information for the cohort was limited to CMV serostatus. According to a later analysis, most CMV-associated TCR beta chains appeared to be HLA-restricted, and the HLA associations seemed to be driven largely by CMV exposure. In a later analysis, HLA-associated TCR beta chains were found to be more clonally expanded and to have lower generation probabilities than equally common non-associated chains. The cohort was sequenced for TCR beta chains only, and without alpha or paired-chain data the features that could be detected were limited. The classifier was reported to diagnose cytomegalovirus status with high specificity and sensitivity in both the original cohort and the validation cohort. Most TCR sequences were seen in very few donors, while some public TCRs were found in many individuals. Compared with the roughly 700-donor mean, donors in an Asian-associated ancestry cluster had fewer N-insertions in productive TCRs, according to a later genetic analysis. According to a later analysis, parvovirus B19, influenza, CMV and Epstein-Barr virus appeared linked to several top co-occurrence clusters. Presence/absence analyses assumed roughly uniform sequencing depth across donors, an assumption that may not hold.

About this clone: The specificity of this receptor is unknown. Base qualities are missing; no much larger clone stands one base away.

This receptor chain uses TRBV30 and TRBJ1-5; the central 9 bases match TRBD1. The sequence was obtained from a female donor in good health and CMV-seropositive. The sequenced material came from PBMCs. The CDR3 reads as follows: CAWTVGQGGPQHF. The nucleotides read TGTGCCTGGACCGTGGGACAGGGCGGGCCCCAGCATTTT.